Given below is one T cell receptor beta chain in context. Using immunoSEQ multiplex PCR, the repertoire was profiled, and TCRdb retains in-frame clones only, with some absent. Here the sample spans 25,000 to 40,000 clones, 85% to 90% being singletons. The CDR3 runs 14 residues. Germline V CDR1 and CDR2: MNHNY, SVGAGI (reference sequence). The J segment lost 4 bases and the V segment lost 6 bases, leaving 5 bases of the junction unmatched. The data originate from a study of blood T cell repertoires in COVID-19. The receptor comes from a man aged 65-85 years with active COVID-19. The sample taken for sequencing was peripheral blood. V is TRBV6-6 and J is TRBJ2-1; 8 positions agree with TRBD1. Here the CDR3 DNA reads TGTGCCAGCAGCCAGGGGGACAGGTACAATGAGCAGTTCTTC. Its translation: CASSQGDRYNEQFF.